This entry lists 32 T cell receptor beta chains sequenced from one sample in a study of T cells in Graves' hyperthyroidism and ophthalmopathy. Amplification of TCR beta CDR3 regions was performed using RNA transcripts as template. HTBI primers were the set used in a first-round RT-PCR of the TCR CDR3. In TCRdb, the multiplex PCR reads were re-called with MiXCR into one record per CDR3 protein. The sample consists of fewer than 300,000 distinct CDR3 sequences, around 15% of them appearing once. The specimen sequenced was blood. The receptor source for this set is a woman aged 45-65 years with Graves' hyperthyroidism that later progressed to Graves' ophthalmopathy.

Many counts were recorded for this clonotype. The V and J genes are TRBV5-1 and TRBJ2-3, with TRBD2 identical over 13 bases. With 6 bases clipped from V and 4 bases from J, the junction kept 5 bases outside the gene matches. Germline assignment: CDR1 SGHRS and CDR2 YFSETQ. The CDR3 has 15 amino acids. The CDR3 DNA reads TGCGCCAGCACACTAGCGGGAGGGAATTCAGATACGCAGTATTTT. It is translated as CASTLAGGNSDTQYF. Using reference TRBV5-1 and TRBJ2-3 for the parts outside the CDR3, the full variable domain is KAGVTQTPRYLIKTRGQQVTLSCSPISGHRSVSWYQQTPGQGLQFLFEYFSETQRNKGNFPGRFSGRQFSNSRSEMNVSTLELGDSALYLCASTLAGGNSDTQYFGPGTRLTVL.

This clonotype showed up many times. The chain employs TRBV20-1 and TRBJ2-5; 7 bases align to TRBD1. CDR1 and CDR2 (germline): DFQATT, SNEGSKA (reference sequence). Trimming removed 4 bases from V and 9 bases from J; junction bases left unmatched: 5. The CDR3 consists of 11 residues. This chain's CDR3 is CSATRTGSQYF. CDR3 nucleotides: TGCAGTGCTACAAGGACAGGCTCCCAGTACTTC.

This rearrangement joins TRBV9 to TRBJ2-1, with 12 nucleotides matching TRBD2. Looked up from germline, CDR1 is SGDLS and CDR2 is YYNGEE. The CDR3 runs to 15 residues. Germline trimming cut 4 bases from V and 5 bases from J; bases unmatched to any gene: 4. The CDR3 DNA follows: TGTGCCAGCAGCCCGACTAGCGGGAGTCACAATGAGCAGTTCTTC. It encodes CASSPTSGSHNEQFF.

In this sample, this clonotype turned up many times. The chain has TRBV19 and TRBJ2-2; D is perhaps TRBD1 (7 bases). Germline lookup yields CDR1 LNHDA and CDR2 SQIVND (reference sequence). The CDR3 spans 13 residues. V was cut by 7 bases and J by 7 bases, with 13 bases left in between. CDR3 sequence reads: CASIRGAGGELFF. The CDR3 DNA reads TGTGCCAGTATCAGGGGGGCCGGCGGGGAGCTGTTTTTT. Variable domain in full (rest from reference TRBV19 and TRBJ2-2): DGGITQSPKYLFRKEGQNVTLSCEQNLNHDAMYWYRQDPGQGLRLIYYSQIVNDFQKGDIAEGYSVSREKKESFPLTVTSAQKNPTAFYLCASIRGAGGELFFGEGSRLTVL.

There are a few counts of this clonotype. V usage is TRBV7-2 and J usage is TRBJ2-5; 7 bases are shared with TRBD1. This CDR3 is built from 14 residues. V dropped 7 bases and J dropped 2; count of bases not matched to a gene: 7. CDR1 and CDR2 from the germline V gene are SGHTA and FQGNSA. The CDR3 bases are TGTGCCAGCATCGAGACAGGGATGCAAGAGACCCAGTACTTC. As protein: CASIETGMQETQYF.

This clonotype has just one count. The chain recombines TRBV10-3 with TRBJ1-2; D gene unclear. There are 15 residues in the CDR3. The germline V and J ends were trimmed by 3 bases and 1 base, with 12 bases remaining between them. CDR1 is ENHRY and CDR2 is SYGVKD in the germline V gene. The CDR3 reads CAISDTVADNYGYTF. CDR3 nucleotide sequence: TGTGCCATCAGTGATACAGTCGCCGATAACTATGGCTACACCTTC.

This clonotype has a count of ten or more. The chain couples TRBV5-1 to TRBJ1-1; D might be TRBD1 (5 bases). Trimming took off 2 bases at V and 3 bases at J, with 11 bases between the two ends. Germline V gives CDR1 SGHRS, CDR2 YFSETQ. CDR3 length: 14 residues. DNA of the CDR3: TGCGCCAGCAGCTTCGCAGGGCGGGACACTGAAGCTTTCTTT. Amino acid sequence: CASSFAGRDTEAFF.

The CDR3, as DNA: TGCGCCAGCAGCCCCACGTCGGTCTCCCCTTACAATGAGCAGTTCTTC. This gives the protein CASSPTSVSPYNEQFF. The rearrangement uses TRBV4-1 and TRBJ2-1; D uncertain. Germline CDR1 and CDR2: MGHRA and YSYEKL. The CDR3 length is 16 residues. V gave up 4 bases and J gave up 4 bases, with 17 bases separating them.

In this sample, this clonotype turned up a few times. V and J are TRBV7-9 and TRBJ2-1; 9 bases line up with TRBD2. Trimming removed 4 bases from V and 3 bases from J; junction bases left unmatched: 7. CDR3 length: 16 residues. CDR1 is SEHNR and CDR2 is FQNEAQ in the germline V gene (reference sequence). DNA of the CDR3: TGTGCCAGCAGCTCCCTAGCGGGAAGGGACTACAATGAGCAGTTCTTC. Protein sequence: CASSSLAGRDYNEQFF.

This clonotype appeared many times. The CDR3 DNA sequence: TGCAGTGCTACCCCCCTTGAGGGACTAAACTCCTACGAGCAGTACTTC. Protein: CSATPLEGLNSYEQYF. The chain recombines TRBV20-1 with TRBJ2-7, with TRBD2 matching over 7 bases. This CDR3 contains 16 residues. V was clipped by 4 bases and J by 0 bases; unmatched bases: 12. In germline, CDR1 is DFQATT, CDR2 SNEGSKA (reference sequence).

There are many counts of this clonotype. CDR3: CASSSQVEQFF. In DNA form, the CDR3 reads TGTGCCAGCAGTTCGCAGGTTGAGCAGTTCTTC. V is TRBV6-1 and J is TRBJ2-1, with no clear D. Germline CDR1 and CDR2: MNHNS and SASEGT. Trimming removed 5 bases from V and 9 bases from J, with 8 bases in between. The CDR3 contains 11 residues.

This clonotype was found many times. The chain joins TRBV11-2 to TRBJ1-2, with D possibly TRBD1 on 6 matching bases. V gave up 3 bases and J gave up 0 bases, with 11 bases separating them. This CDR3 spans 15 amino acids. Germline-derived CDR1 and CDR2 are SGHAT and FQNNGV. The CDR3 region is CASSFSGETNYGYTF. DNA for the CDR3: TGTGCCAGCAGCTTCTCAGGGGAGACTAACTATGGCTACACCTTC. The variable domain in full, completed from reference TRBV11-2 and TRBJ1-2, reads EAGVAQSPRYKIIEKRQSVAFWCNPISGHATLYWYQQILGQGPKLLIQFQNNGVVDDSQLPKDRFSAERLKGVDSTLKIQPAKLEDSAVYLCASSFSGETNYGYTFGSGTRLTVV.

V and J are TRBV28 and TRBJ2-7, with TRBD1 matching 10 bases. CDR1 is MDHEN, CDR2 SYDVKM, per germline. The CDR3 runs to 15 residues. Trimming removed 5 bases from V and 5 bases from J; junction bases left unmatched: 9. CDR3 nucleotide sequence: TGTGCCAGCAGTCCCGCCCGGGACAGGGGCCACGAGCAGTACTTC. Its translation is CASSPARDRGHEQYF.

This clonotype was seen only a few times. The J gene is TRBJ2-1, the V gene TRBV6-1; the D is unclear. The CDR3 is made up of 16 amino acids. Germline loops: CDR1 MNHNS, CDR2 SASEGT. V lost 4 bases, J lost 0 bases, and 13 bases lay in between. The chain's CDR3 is CASSVGRSSSYNEQFF. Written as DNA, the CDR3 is TGTGCCAGCAGTGTAGGGCGGTCCTCCTCCTACAATGAGCAGTTCTTC.

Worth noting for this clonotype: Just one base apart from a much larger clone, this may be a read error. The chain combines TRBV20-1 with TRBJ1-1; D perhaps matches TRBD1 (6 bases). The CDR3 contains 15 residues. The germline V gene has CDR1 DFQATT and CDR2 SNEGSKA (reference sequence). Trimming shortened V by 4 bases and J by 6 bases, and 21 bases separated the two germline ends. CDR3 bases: TGCAGTGCTAAGGGGGAACGGGGGGGCGGCGCTGAAGCTTTCTTT. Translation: CSAKGERGGGAEAFF.

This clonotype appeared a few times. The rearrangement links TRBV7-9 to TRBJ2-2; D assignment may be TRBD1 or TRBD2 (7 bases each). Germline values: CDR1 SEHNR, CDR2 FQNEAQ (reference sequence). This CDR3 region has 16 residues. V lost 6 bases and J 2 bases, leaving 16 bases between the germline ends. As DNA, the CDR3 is TGTGCCAGCAGTTCAGGGGGGGCTGCTAACACCGGGGAGCTGTTTTTT. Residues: CASSSGGAANTGELFF.

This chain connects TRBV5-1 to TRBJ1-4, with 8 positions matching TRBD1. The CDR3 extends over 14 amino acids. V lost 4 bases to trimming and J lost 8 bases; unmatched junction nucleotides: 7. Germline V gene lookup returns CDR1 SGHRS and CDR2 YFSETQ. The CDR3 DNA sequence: TGCGCCAGCAGCCCGGACAGGGAGGGCGAAAAACTGTTTTTT. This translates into CASSPDREGEKLFF.

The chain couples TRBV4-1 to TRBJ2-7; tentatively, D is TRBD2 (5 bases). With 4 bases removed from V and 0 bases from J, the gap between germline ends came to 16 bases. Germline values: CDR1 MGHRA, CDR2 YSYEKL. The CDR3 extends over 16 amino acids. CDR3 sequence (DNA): TGCGCCAGCAGCCCCTTCCCCCGGACTCGCTCCTACGAGCAGTACTTC. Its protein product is CASSPFPRTRSYEQYF.

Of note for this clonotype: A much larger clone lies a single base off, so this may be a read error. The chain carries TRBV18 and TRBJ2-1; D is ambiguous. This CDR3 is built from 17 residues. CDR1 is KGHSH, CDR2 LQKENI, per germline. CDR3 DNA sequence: TGTGCCAGCTCACCACAATCTCCAGGATTTACTCTCAATGAGCAGCTCTTC. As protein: CASSPQSPGFTLNEQLF.

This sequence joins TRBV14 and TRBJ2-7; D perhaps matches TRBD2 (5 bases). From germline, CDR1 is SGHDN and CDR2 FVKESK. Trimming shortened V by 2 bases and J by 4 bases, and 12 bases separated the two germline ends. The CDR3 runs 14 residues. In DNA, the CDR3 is TGTGCCAGCAGCCAATTGGGGAGTCGGTACGAGCAGTACTTC. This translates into CASSQLGSRYEQYF.

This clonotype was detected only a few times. The CDR3 loop is CSVEGTSGSYEQYF. The CDR3 DNA follows: TGCAGCGTTGAAGGGACTAGCGGCTCCTACGAGCAGTACTTC. The J gene is TRBJ2-7, the V gene TRBV29-1; 10 bases align to TRBD2. Unmatched junction bases numbered 0, after V lost 1 base and J lost 0 bases. The CDR3 length is 14 residues. CDR1 is SQVTM and CDR2 is ANQGSEA in the germline V gene.

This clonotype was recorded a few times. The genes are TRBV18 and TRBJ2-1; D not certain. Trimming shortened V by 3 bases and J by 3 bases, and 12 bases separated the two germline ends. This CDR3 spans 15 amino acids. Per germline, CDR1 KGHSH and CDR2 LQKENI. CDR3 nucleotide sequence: TGTGCCAGCTCACCGTCAGAAAGACACTACAATGAGCAGTTCTTC. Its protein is CASSPSERHYNEQFF. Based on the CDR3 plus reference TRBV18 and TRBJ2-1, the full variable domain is NAGVMQNPRHLVRRRGQEARLRCSPMKGHSHVYWYRQLPEEGLKFMVYLQKENIIDESGMPKERFSAEFPKEGPSILRIQQVVRGDSAAYFCASSPSERHYNEQFFGPGTRLTVL.

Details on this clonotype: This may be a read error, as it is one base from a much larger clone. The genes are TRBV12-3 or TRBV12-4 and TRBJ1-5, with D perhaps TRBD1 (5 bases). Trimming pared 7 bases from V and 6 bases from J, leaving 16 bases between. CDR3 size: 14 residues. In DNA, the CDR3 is TGTGCCAGCACCCCCGGGGGGGGGGGTCAGCCCCAGCATTTT. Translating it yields CASTPGGGGQPQHF.

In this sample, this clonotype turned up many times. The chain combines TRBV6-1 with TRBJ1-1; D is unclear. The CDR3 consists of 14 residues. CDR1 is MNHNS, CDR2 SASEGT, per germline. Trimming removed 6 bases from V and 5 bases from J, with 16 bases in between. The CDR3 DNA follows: TGTGCCAGCAGATTTAGCGGGGTCGTGACTGAAGCTTTCTTT. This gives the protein CASRFSGVVTEAFF.

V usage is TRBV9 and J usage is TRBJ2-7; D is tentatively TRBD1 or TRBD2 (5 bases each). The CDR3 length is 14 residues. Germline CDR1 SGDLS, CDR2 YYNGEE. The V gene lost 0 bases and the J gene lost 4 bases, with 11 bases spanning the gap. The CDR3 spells CASSVGGDGYEQYF. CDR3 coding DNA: TGTGCCAGCAGCGTAGGTGGGGACGGGTACGAGCAGTACTTC.

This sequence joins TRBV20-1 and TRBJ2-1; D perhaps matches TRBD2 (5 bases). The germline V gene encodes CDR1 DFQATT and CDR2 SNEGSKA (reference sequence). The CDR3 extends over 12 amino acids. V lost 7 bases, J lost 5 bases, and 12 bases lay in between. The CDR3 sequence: CSVWRTDNEQFF. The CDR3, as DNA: TGCAGTGTATGGCGGACTGACAATGAGCAGTTCTTC.

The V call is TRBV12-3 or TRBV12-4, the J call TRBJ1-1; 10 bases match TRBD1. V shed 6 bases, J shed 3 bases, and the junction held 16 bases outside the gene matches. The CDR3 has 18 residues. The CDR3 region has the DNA TGTGCCAGCAGACCAAATAGGGAAGACGGGACAGGGGACACTGAAGCTTTCTTT. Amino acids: CASRPNREDGTGDTEAFF.

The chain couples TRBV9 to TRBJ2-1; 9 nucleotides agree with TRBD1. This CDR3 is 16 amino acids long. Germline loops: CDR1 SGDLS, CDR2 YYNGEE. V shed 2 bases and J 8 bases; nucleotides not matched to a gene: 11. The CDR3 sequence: CASSVRRDRVLDEQFF. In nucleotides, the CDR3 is TGTGCCAGCAGCGTTAGACGGGACAGGGTCCTTGATGAGCAGTTCTTC.

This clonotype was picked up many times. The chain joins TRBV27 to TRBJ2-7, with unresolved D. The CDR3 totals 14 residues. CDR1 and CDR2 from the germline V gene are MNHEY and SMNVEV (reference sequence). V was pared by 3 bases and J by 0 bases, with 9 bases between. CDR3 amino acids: CASSFGASSYEQYF. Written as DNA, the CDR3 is TGTGCCAGCAGTTTTGGAGCTAGCTCCTACGAGCAGTACTTC.

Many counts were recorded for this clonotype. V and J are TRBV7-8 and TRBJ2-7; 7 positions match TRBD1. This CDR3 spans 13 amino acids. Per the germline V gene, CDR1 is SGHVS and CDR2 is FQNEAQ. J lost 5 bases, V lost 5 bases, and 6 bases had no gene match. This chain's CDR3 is CASSLGTVNEQYF. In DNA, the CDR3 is TGTGCCAGCAGCCTAGGGACAGTCAACGAGCAGTACTTC.

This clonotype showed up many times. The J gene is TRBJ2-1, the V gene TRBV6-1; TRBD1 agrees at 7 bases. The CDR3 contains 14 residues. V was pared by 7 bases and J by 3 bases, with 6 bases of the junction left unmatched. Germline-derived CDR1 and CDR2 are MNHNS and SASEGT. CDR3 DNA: TGTGCCAGCATCTCCCGGACAGGCTACAATGAGCAGTTCTTC. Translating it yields CASISRTGYNEQFF.

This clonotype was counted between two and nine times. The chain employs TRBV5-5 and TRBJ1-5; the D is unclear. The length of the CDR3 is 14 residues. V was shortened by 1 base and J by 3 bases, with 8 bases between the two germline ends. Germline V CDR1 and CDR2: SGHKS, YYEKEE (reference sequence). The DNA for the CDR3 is TGTGCCAGCAGCTTGCTTCACCTCAATCAGCCCCAGCATTTT. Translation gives CASSLLHLNQPQHF.